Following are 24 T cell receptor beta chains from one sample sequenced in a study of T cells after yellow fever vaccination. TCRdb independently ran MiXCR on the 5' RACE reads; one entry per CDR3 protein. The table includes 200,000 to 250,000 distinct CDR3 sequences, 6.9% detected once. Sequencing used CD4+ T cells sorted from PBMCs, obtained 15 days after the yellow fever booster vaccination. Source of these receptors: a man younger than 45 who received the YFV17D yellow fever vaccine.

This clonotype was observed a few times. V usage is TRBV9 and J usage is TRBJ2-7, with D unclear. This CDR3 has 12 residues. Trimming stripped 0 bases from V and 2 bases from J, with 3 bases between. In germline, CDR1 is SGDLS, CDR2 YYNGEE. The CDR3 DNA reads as TGTGCCAGCAGCGTAGGGCCCTACGAGCAGTACTTC. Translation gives CASSVGPYEQYF. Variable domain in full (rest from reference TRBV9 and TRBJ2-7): DSGVTQTPKHLITATGQRVTLRCSPRSGDLSVYWYQQSLDQGLQFLIQYYNGEERAKGNILERFSAQQFPDLHSELNLSSLELGDSALYFCASSVGPYEQYFGPGTRLTVT.

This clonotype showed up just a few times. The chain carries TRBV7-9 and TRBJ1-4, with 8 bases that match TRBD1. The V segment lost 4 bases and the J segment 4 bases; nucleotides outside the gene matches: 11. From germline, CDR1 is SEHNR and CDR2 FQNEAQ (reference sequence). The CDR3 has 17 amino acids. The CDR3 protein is CASSSPFLDRDNEKLFF. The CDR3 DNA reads TGTGCCAGCAGCTCCCCGTTCTTGGACAGGGATAATGAAAAACTGTTTTTT.

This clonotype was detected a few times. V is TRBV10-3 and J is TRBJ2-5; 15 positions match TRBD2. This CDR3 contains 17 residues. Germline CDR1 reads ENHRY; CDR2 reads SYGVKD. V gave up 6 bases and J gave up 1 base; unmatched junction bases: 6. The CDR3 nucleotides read TGTGCCATCAGCCGGACTAGCGGGAGGGCCATCCAAGAGACCCAGTACTTC. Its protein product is CAISRTSGRAIQETQYF.

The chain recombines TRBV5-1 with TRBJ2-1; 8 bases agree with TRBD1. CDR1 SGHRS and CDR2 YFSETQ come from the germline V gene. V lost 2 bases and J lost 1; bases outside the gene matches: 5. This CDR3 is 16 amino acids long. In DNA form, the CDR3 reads TGCGCCAGCAGCTTCCAGGGGGCAGGGTCCTACAATGAGCAGTTCTTC. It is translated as CASSFQGAGSYNEQFF.

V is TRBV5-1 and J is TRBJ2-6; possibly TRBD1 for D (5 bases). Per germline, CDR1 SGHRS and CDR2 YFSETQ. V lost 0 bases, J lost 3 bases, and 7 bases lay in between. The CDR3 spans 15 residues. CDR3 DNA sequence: TGCGCCAGCAGCTTGGAAGGGGTTGGGGCCAACGTCCTGACTTTC. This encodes CASSLEGVGANVLTF.

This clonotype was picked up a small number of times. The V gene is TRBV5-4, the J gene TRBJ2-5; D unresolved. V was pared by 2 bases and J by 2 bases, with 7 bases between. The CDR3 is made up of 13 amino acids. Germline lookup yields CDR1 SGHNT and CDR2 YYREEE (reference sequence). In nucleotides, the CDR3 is TGTGCCAGCAGCTTACCAGGACAAGAGACCCAGTACTTC. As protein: CASSLPGQETQYF.

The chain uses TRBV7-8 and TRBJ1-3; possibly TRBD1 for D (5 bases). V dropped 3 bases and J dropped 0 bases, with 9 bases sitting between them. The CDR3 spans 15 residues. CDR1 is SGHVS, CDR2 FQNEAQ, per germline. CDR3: CASSFGASSGNTIYF. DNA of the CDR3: TGTGCCAGCAGCTTTGGGGCGAGCTCTGGAAACACCATATATTTT. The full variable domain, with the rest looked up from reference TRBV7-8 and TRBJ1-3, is GAGVSQSPRYKVAKRGQDVALRCDPISGHVSLFWYQQALGQGPEFLTYFQNEAQLDKSGLPSDRFFAERPEGSVSTLKIQRTQQEDSAVYLCASSFGASSGNTIYFGEGSWLTVV.

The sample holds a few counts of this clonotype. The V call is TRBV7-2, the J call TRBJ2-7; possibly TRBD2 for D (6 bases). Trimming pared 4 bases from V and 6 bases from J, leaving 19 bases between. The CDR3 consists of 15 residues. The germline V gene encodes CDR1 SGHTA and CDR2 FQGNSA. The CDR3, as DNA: TGTGCCAGCAGCTCTGGGGGGAGCGGTGTCTCCGAGCAGTACTTC. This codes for CASSSGGSGVSEQYF.

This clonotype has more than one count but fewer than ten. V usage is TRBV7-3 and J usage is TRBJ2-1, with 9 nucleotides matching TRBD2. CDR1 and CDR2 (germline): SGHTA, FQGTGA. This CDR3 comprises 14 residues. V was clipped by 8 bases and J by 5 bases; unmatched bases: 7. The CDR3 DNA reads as TGTGCCAGCGGGGCGGGAGGGAGTAACAATGAGCAGTTCTTC. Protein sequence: CASGAGGSNNEQFF.

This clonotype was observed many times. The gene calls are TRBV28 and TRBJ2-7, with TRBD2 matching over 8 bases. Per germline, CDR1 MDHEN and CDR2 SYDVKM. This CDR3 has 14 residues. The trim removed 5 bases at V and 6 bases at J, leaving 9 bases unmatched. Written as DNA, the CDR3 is TGTGCCAGCAGTCTCGGGGGGGAATTGGCCGAGCAGTACTTC. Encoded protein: CASSLGGELAEQYF. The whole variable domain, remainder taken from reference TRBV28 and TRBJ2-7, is DVKVTQSSRYLVKRTGEKVFLECVQDMDHENMFWYRQDPGLGLRLIYFSYDVKMKEKGDIPEGYSVSREKKERFSLILESASTNQTSMYLCASSLGGELAEQYFGPGTRLTVT.

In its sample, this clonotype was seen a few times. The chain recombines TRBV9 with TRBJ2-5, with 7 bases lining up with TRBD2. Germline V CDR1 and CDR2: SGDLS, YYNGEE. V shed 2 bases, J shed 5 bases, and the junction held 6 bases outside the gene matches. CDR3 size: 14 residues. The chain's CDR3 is CASSVGRAAETQYF. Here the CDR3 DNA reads TGTGCCAGCAGCGTTGGGAGGGCCGCGGAGACCCAGTACTTC.

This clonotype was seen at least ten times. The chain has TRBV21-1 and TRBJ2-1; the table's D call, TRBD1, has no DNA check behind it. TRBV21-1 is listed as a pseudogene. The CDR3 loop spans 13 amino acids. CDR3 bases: TGTGCCAGCAGCCCCCGGGGGGACAATGAGCAGTTCTTC. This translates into CASSPRGDNEQFF.

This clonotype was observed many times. The CDR3 bases are TGCAGTGCCCGGGGGAAGGTCGGGCAGTTCTTC. This sequence encodes CSARGKVGQFF. V usage is TRBV20-1 and J usage is TRBJ2-1; maybe TRBD2 (6 bases). The germline V gene has CDR1 DFQATT and CDR2 SNEGSKA (reference sequence). This CDR3 is built from 11 residues. V gave up 6 bases and J gave up 12 bases, with 15 bases separating them.

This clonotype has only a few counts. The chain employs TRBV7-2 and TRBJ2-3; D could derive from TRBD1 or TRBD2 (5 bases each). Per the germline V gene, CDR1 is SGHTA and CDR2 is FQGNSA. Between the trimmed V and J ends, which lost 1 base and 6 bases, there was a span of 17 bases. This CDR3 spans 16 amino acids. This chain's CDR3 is CASSLGIGTHSDTQYF. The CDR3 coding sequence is TGTGCCAGCAGCTTAGGAATAGGGACCCACTCCGATACGCAGTATTTT. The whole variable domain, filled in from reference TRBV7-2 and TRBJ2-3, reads GAGVSQSPSNKVTEKGKDVELRCDPISGHTALYWYRQSLGQGLEFLIYFQGNSAPDKSGLPSDRFSAERTGGSVSTLTIQRTQQEDSAVYLCASSLGIGTHSDTQYFGPGTRLTVL.

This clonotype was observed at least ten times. CDR3 DNA sequence: TGTGCCAGCTCACTACTAGCGGGAGGCGCCGGGGAGCTGTTTTTT. Translating it yields CASSLLAGGAGELFF. This sequence joins TRBV18 and TRBJ2-2, with 12 bases matching TRBD2. V shed 4 bases, J shed 6 bases, and the junction held 3 bases outside the gene matches. The length of the CDR3 is 15 residues. CDR1 and CDR2 from the germline V gene are KGHSH and LQKENI.

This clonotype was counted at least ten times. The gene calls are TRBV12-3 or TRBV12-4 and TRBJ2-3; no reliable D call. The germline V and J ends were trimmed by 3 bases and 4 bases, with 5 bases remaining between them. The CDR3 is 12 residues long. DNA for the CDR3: TGTGCCAGCAGTTTGTTATCAGATACGCAGTATTTT. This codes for CASSLLSDTQYF.

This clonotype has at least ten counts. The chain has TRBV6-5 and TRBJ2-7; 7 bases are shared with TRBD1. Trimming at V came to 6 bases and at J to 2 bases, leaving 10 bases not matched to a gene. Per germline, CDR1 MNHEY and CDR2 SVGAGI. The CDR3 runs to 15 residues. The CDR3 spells CASRTRQGNPYEQYF. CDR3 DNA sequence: TGTGCCAGCAGAACTCGACAGGGCAACCCCTACGAGCAGTACTTC.

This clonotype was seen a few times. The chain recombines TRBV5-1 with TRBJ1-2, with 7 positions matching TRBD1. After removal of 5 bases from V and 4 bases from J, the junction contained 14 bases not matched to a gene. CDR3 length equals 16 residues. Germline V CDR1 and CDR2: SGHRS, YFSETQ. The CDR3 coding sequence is TGCGCCAGCAGAAATCAGAGCCGGGACAGTCTCTATGGCTACACCTTC. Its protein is CASRNQSRDSLYGYTF. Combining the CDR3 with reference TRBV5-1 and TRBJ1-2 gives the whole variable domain KAGVTQTPRYLIKTRGQQVTLSCSPISGHRSVSWYQQTPGQGLQFLFEYFSETQRNKGNFPGRFSGRQFSNSRSEMNVSTLELGDSALYLCASRNQSRDSLYGYTFGSGTRLTVV.

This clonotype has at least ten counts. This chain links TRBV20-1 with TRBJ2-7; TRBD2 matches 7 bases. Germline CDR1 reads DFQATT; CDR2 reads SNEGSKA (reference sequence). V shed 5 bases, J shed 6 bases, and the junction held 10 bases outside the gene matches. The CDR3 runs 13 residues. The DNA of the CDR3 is TGCAGTGCTCCTTCTGGGAGGGGCGGCGAGCAGTACTTC. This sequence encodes CSAPSGRGGEQYF.

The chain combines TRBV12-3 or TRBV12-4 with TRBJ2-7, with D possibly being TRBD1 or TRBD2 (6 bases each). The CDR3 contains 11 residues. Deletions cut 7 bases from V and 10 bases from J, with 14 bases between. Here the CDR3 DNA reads TGTGCCAGCACCCTGGGGGGCCAACAGTACTTC. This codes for CASTLGGQQYF.

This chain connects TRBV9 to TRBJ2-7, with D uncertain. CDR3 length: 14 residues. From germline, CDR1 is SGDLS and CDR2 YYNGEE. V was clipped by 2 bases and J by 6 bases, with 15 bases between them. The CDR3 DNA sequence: TGTGCCAGCAGCGTCGGGCCGGAGCCAGTCGAGCAGTACTTC. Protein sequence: CASSVGPEPVEQYF.

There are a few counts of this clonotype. CDR3 DNA sequence: TGTGCCATCAGTCGCCCAGGGGGACCCGGGGAGCTGTTTTTT. Amino acid sequence: CAISRPGGPGELFF. The chain employs TRBV10-3 and TRBJ2-2, with 7 bases fitting TRBD1. V trimming: 5 bases; J trimming: 6 bases; junction bases outside the gene matches: 6. This CDR3 contains 14 residues. CDR1 and CDR2 from the germline V gene are ENHRY and SYGVKD.

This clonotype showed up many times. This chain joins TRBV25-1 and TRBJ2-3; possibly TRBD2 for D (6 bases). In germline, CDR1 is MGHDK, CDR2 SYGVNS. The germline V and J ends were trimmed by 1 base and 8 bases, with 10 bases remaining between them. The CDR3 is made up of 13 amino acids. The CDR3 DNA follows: TGTGCCAGCAGTGAATTGACGGGAGTTACGCAGTATTTT. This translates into CASSELTGVTQYF.

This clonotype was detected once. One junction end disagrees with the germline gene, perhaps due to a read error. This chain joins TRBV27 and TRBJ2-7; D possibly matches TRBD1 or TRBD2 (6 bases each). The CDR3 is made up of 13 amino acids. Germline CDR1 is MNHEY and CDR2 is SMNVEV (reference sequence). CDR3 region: CASRWRGANERYF. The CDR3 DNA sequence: TGTGCCAGCCGTTGGAGGGGGGCCAACGAGCGGTACTTC.